This T cell receptor beta chain was found in a study of beta chain features in type 1 diabetes (dated by TCRdb to 2017 to 2018). Regarding the study in general: Mean age, gender distribution, total cell number and subset yield were not different between patients and healthy donors. Across all samples, almost 110 million sorted cells were examined, and cell number per subset correlated strongly with RNA yield. The study compared TCRB repertoires of sorted circulating CD4+ T cell subsets between recently diagnosed type 1 diabetes patients and matched healthy donors. Regulatory and stem cell-like memory subsets were obtained from only 8 patients and about 8 healthy donors, while naive and central memory subsets were obtained from all 28 donors. Study-wide conclusions, independent of this receptor: Naive, central memory and regulatory TCRB repertoires appeared to be more alike among patients than among healthy donors. Because small numbers of individuals were included in the HLA sub-analyses, any influence of HLA type on TCRB rearrangement was left unresolved. At VDJ recombination sites, type 1 diabetes patients had fewer insertions and more deleted nucleotides, which implies abnormalities in thymic rearrangement. Because cDNA rather than genomic DNA was sequenced, highly expressing activated cells could have been over-represented, although no difference in activation and CD3 levels was found between groups. Shorter templates might be favored by PCR, yet because patient and control samples were amplified and corrected together, any such skew would affect both groups equally. A moderate but significant shortening of TCRB CDR3 length was observed in type 1 diabetes patients in all four CD4+ subsets.

Based on the germline V gene, the CDR1 and CDR2 sequences are LGHNA and YNFKEQ. Trimming leaves V shorter by 0 bases and J shorter by 7 bases, with the junction holding 8 bases beyond the gene matches. Including cysteine and phenylalanine, the CDR3 has 16 amino acids. Only the CDR3 DNA stays, 48 bases, in frame from base 1. Each donor gave one peripheral blood draw, averaging approximately 0.12 L, which was collected into heparinised tubes. A BD FACSAria II was used to sort naive, central memory, regulatory and stem cell-like memory CD4+ T cells with a panel that included CD45RO, CCR7, CD25, CD127, CD95 and CD27. Every sorted population had a purity above 98%. Right away, PBMCs were isolated by Lymphoprep density gradient centrifugation and were stained directly, with no culture step. So that batch effects would be minimized, each experiment stained and sorted samples in pairs, pairing one healthy donor with one patient.

On this clone itself: The target of this receptor is not known. Base quality data are lacking; no much larger clone is found one base away.

All of the isolated RNA was reverse transcribed with the High Capacity cDNA Reverse Transcription Kit, so expressed TCRB transcripts were sequenced. Deep immunoSEQ sequencing was applied to naive, central memory and regulatory T cell samples, giving an average of roughly 3.5 million total reads per sample. Sorted cells were lysed in RLT buffer and RNA was extracted with DNase-treated RNeasy Micro or Mini kits, depending on cell number. To prevent cross-contamination, each cell subset was processed individually, whereas patient and healthy donor samples were processed jointly. The immunoSEQ multiplex PCR was used to amplify TCRB sequences from cDNA, generating 87-bp fragments that spanned the CDR3 region. Sequencing of the amplicons was done on the Illumina HiSeq platform. In the source study's methods: Synthetic template baselines were used to correct PCR bias computationally, reads within Hamming distance 2 were collapsed together, and singletons that could not be merged were discarded. By aligning reads against IMGT, V, D and J genes, CDR3 length, and insertions or deletions at six rearrangement sites were assigned. Within each subset, clonotype counts were normalized to sorted cell number, after which true diversity and Gini coefficients were computed with the tcR R package. The overlap coefficient, calculated on TCRB nucleotide sequences, was used to quantify repertoire sharing. Out-of-frame TCRB sequences from naive cells were analyzed as a proxy for the pre-selection repertoire. TCRdb carries this immuneACCESS record with in-frame sequences only. Its versions omit some clonotypes, under half of them owing to an unresolved V gene in the studies checked, with the rest unexplained. That table furnishes V, J and clone size, whereas the DNA furnished D and trimming. The sample data list 630,000 or so clones, and over 11% of these were observed just once. Clones ranked in the top ten supply 0.035% to 0.045% of the sample.

Material for sequencing was naive CD4+ T cells from blood. The label giving this sample's cell subset or site can be read as: true naive CD4+ T cells. The V and J genes are TRBV4-2 and TRBJ2-1, with 8 central nucleotides matching TRBD2. The TCR originated in a man younger than 35 with type 1 diabetes. The DNA reads TGTGCCAGCAGCCAAGATCGGGGCGGGAGGTTTAATGAGCAGTTCTTC. This yields the protein CASSQDRGGRFNEQFF.